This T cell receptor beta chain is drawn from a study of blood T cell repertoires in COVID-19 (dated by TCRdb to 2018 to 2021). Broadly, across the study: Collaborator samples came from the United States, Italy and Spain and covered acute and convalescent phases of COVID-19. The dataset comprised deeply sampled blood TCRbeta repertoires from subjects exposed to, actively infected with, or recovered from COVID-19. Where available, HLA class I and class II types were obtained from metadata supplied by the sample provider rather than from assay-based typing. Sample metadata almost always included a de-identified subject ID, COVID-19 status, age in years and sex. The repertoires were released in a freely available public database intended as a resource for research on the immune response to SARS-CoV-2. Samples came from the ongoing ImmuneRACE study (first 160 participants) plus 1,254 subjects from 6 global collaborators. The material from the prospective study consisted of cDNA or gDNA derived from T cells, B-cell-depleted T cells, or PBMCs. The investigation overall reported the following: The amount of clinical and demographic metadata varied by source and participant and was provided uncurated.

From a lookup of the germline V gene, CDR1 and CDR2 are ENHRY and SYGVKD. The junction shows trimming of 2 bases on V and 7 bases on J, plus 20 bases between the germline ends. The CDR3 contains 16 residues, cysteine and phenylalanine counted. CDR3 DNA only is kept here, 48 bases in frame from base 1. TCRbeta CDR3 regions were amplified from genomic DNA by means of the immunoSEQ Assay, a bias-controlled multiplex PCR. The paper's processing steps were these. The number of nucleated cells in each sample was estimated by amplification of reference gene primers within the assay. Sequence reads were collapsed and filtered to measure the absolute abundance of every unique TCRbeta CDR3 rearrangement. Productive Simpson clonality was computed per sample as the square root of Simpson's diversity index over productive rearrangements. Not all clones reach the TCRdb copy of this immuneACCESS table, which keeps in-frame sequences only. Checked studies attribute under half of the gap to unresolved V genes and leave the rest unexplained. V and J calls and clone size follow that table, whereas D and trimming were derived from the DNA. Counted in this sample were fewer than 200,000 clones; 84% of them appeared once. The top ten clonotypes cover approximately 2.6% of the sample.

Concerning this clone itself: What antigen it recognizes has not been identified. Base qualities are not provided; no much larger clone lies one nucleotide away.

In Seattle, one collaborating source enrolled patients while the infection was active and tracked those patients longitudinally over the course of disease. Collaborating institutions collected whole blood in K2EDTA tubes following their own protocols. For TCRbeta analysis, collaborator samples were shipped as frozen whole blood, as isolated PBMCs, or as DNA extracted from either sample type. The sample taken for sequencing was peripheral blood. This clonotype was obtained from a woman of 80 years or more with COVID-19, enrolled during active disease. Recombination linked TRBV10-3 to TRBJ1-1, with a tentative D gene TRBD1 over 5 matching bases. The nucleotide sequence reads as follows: TGTGCCATCAGTGAGACGATAACGGGGGGAGCGGATGAAGCTTTCTTT. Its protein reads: CAISETITGGADEAFF.